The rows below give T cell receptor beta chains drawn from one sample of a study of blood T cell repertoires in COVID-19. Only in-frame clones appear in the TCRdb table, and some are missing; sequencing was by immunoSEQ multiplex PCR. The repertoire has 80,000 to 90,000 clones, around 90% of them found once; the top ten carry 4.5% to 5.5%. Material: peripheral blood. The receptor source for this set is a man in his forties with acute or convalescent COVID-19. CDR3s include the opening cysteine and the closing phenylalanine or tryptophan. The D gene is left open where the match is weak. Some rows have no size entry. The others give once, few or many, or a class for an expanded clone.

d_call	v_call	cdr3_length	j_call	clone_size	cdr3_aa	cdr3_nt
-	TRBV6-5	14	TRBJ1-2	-	CASNNRGNNYGYTF	TGTGCCAGCAACAACAGAGGGAATAACTATGGCTACACCTTC
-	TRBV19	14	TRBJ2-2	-	CASSKGVNTGELFF	TGTGCCAGTAGCAAAGGGGTGAACACCGGGGAGCTGTTTTTT
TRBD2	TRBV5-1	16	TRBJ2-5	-	CASSLEASGSIETQYF	TGCGCCAGCAGCTTGGAGGCTAGCGGGAGTATCGAGACCCAGTACTTC
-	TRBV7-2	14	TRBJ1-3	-	CASSLQGTGNTIYF	TGTGCCAGCAGCCTCCAGGGTACCGGAAACACCATATATTTT
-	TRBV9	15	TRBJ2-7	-	CASSVGGSGHAEQYF	TGTGCCAGCAGCGTAGGAGGTAGCGGACACGCCGAGCAGTACTTC
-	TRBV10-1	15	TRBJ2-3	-	CASSPNSGVRDTQYF	TGCGCCAGCAGTCCAAATAGCGGAGTCAGAGATACGCAGTATTTT
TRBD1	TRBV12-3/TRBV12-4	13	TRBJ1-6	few	CASSEQGGQPLHF	TGTGCCAGCAGTGAACAAGGGGGCCAGCCCCTCCACTTT
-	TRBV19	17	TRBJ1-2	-	CASSIDKDNRVDYGYTF	TGTGCCAGTAGTATAGATAAAGACAACAGGGTCGACTATGGCTACACCTTC
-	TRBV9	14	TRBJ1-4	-	CASSAVGTNEKLFF	TGTGCCAGCAGCGCCGTCGGGACTAATGAAAAACTGTTTTTT
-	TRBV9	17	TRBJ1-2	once	CASSVSRDRSAGYGYTF	TGTGCCAGCAGCGTAAGTCGAGACAGGAGCGCCGGTTATGGCTACACCTTC
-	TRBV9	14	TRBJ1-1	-	CASNQAGFGTEAFF	TGTGCCAGCAACCAGGCGGGGTTCGGGACTGAAGCTTTCTTT
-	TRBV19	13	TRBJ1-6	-	CASRAPQGSPLHF	TGTGCCTCCAGGGCGCCTCAGGGTTCACCCCTCCACTTT
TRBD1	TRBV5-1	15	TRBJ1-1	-	CASSLGDRGSTEAFF	TGCGCCAGCAGCTTGGGTGACAGGGGGTCCACTGAAGCTTTCTTT
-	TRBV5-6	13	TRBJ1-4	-	CASSLVEDGKLFF	TGTGCCAGCAGTTTGGTGGAGGACGGAAAACTGTTTTTT
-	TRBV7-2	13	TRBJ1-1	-	CASSLYNRVEAFF	TGTGCCAGCAGCCTTTATAACAGAGTTGAAGCTTTCTTT
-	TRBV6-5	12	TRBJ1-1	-	CASSYGGAQAFF	TGTGCCAGCAGTTACGGGGGGGCCCAAGCTTTCTTT
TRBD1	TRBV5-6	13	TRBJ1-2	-	CASSLDRGNGYTF	TGTGCCAGCAGCTTGGACAGGGGTAATGGCTACACCTTC
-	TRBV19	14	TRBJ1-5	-	CASTRQESNQPQHF	TGTGCCAGTACCCGACAGGAGAGCAATCAGCCCCAGCATTTT
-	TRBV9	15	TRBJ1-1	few	CASSETGLWNTEAFF	TGTGCCAGCAGTGAAACAGGTTTGTGGAACACTGAAGCTTTCTTT
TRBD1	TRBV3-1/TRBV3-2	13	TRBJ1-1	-	CASSQGQGTEAFF	TGTGCCAGCAGCCAGGGACAGGGCACTGAAGCTTTCTTT
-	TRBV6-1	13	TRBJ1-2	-	CASSEVRYYGYTF	TGTGCCAGCAGTGAGGTCAGGTACTATGGCTACACCTTC
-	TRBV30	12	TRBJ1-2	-	CAWGRVNYGYTF	TGTGCCTGGGGGAGGGTTAACTATGGCTACACCTTC
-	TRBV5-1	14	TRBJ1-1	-	CASSLLTENTEAFF	TGCGCCAGCAGCTTGTTGACAGAGAACACTGAAGCTTTCTTT
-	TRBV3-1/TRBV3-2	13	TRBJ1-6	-	CASSQDLYSPLHF	TGTGCCAGCAGCCAAGATCTGTATTCACCCCTCCACTTT
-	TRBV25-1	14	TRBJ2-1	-	CASRGTDPFNEQFF	TGTGCCAGCCGCGGGACGGACCCCTTCAATGAGCAGTTCTTC
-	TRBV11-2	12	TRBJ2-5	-	CASTGVFETQYF	TGTGCCAGCACAGGGGTGTTCGAGACCCAGTACTTC
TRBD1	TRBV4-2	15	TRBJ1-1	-	CASSQDGQGDTEAFF	TGTGCCAGCAGCCAAGATGGACAGGGGGATACTGAAGCTTTCTTT
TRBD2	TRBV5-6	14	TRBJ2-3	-	CASSFSGARDTQYF	TGTGCCAGCAGCTTTAGCGGGGCCCGAGATACGCAGTATTTT
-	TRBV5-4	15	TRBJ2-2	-	CASNLKAGNTGELFF	TGTGCCAGCAACCTAAAGGCGGGGAACACCGGGGAGCTGTTTTTT
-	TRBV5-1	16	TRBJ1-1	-	CASSWGDSGQNTEAFF	TGCGCCAGCAGCTGGGGGGACTCCGGCCAGAACACTGAAGCTTTCTTT
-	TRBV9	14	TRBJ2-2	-	CASSVSTNTGELFF	TGTGCCAGCAGCGTTTCCACGAACACCGGGGAGCTGTTTTTT
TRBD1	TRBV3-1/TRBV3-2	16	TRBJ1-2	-	CASSLTPGQGVDGYTF	TGTGCCAGCAGCCTTACACCGGGACAGGGGGTCGATGGCTACACCTTC
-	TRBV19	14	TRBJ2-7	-	CASREQVSTYEQYF	TGTGCCAGTAGGGAACAGGTGTCTACCTACGAGCAGTACTTC
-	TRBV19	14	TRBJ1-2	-	CASTPGGIAYGYTF	TGTGCCAGTACCCCCGGAGGGATCGCCTATGGCTACACCTTC
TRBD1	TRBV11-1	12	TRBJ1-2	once	CASSPGGGGYTF	TGTGCCAGCAGCCCAGGGGGAGGCGGCTACACCTTC
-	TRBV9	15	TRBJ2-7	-	CASSVDPGTYYEQYF	TGTGCCAGCAGCGTAGACCCAGGGACATACTACGAGCAGTACTTC
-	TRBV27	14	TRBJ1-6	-	CASSFDRINSPLHF	TGTGCCAGCAGTTTCGACAGAATAAACTCACCCCTCCACTTT
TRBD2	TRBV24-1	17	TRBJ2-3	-	CATSDSGSVFGTDTQYF	TGTGCCACCAGTGATAGCGGGAGTGTGTTCGGCACAGATACGCAGTATTTT
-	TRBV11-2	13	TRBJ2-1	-	CASSSRSVGEQFF	TGTGCCAGCAGCTCGAGGAGCGTGGGTGAGCAGTTCTTC
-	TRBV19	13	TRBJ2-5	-	CASTGITGETQYF	TGTGCCAGTACAGGGATCACGGGCGAGACCCAGTACTTC
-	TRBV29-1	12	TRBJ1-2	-	CSVVPGVDGYTF	TGCAGCGTTGTACCAGGGGTGGATGGCTACACCTTC
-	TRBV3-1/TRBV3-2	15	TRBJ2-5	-	CASSQDRVVQETQYF	TGTGCCAGCAGCCAAGACAGGGTTGTCCAAGAGACCCAGTACTTC
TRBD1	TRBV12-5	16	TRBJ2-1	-	CASGLVYRGPYNEQFF	TGTGCTAGTGGTTTGGTATACAGGGGACCCTACAATGAGCAGTTCTTC
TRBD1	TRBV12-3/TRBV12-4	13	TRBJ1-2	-	CASSLGTGTGYTF	TGTGCCAGCAGTTTAGGGACAGGGACTGGCTACACCTTC
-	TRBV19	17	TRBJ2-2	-	CASSILLSSSDTGELFF	TGTGCCAGTAGTATCCTCCTTTCTTCATCGGACACCGGGGAGCTGTTTTTT
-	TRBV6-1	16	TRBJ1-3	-	CASSEARGGSGNTIYF	TGTGCCAGCAGTGAAGCTAGAGGGGGCTCTGGAAACACCATATATTTT
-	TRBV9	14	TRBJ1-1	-	CASSVAGGNTEAFF	TGTGCCAGCAGCGTAGCGGGGGGGAACACTGAAGCTTTCTTT
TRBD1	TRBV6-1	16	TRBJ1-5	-	CASSEPGTGDLQPQHF	TGTGCCAGCAGTGAACCCGGGACAGGGGATTTACAGCCCCAGCATTTT
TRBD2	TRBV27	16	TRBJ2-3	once	CASSWRTSGYTDTQYF	TGTGCCAGCAGTTGGAGGACTAGCGGGTACACAGATACGCAGTATTTT
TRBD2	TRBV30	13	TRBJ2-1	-	CAWKREAYNEQFF	TGTGCCTGGAAACGGGAGGCTTACAATGAGCAGTTCTTC
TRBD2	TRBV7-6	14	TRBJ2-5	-	CASGQRGGRETQYF	TGTGCCAGCGGCCAGCGGGGGGGCCGAGAGACCCAGTACTTC
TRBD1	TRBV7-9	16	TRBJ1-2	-	CASSLGRDRGIYGYTF	TGTGCCAGCAGCCTCGGGAGGGACAGGGGTATTTATGGCTACACCTTC
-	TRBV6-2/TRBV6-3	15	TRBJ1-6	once	CASSRDAGAESPLHF	TGTGCCAGCAGCCGAGATGCAGGGGCTGAATCACCCCTCCACTTT
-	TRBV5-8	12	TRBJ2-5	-	CASRPYGETQYF	TGTGCCAGCAGGCCTTACGGGGAGACCCAGTACTTC
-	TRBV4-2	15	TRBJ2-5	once	CASSQVSGAGETQYF	TGTGCCAGCAGCCAAGTTTCCGGAGCGGGAGAGACCCAGTACTTC